This TCR beta chain emerged from a study of chemoradiotherapy in HPV16-positive cancers. Broader study findings: During treatment, candidate HPV-specific clones and E7-related motifs expanded in tumor.

Using immunoSEQ multiplex PCR, the repertoire was profiled, and TCRdb retains in-frame clones only, with some absent. Among about 19,000 clones listed, around 84% were seen once. The germline CDR1 and CDR2 sequences are SEHNR and FQNEAQ (reference sequence). Trimming took 2 bases from V and 7 from J; bases not matched to a gene: 7. This CDR3 is 16 amino acids long. This clone was counted between two and nine times. As yet, its antigen is unknown. The sequenced sample was blood, obtained from a patient who underwent chemoradiotherapy. The receptor's source is a human donor with HPV-associated anogenital cancer. The chain carries TRBV7-9 and TRBJ2-2; TRBD1 aligns across 10 bases. CDR3 protein: CASSLYGTGAGGELFF. DNA for the CDR3: TGTGCCAGCAGCTTATACGGGACAGGGGCTGGCGGGGAGCTGTTTTTT.